This T cell receptor (beta chain) was retrieved from a study of blood T cells in healthy people across ages. Study overall: Roughly one uniquely barcoded beta molecule per two T cells was captured.

Regarding the study as a whole: Donors of long life had a larger count of naive CD4+ cells and greater diversity than aged donors. With age, beta diversity per million T cells declined roughly linearly, significantly by 30 to 40. Percentage of naive T cells showed a strong correlation with TCR beta diversity.

Germline CDR1 is SGHRS and CDR2 is YFSETQ. This CDR3 contains 17 residues. V trimming: 4 bases; J trimming: 0 bases; junction bases outside the gene matches: 5. Together with a sample-barcoded 5' primer, a J-beta primer mix was included in a second PCR lasting about 6 to 11 cycles. MiXCR was run by TCRdb on the 5' RACE reads, yielding one entry per CDR3 protein. Here the sample spans more than 550,000 distinct CDR3 sequences, approximately 21% being singletons. Note on this clonotype: Its antigen is undetermined.

The V and J genes are TRBV5-1 and TRBJ2-1; TRBD2 agrees at 12 bases. Sequenced material: blood. This TCR derives from a man between 65 and 85 years old in good health. DNA of the CDR3: TGCGCCAGCAGCAGGACTAGCGGGGTTAGCTCCTACAATGAGCAGTTCTTC. It translates to CASSRTSGVSSYNEQFF.